These 14 T cell receptor beta chains were all obtained from the same sample, sequenced in a study of human T cells and chemical hapten exposure. From whole blood left unfractionated, total RNA was extracted. TCRdb itself ran the 5' RACE reads through MiXCR, one entry per CDR3 protein. The data hold 75,000 or so distinct CDR3 sequences, with 15% to 20% observed a single time. The source is a female donor in good health.

The chain couples TRBV7-2 to TRBJ2-5; D call uncertain. Trimming left V 2 bases short and J 5 bases short, with 6 bases between. Germline values: CDR1 SGHTA, CDR2 FQGNSA. This CDR3 is 12 amino acids long. The CDR3 spells CASSLYTETQYF. The CDR3, as DNA: TGTGCCAGCAGCTTATACACTGAGACCCAGTACTTC.

To note about this clonotype: A read error may be the cause here, since a much bigger clone is one base away. The rearrangement joins TRBV7-9 to TRBJ1-5; tentatively, D is TRBD1 (6 bases). V was trimmed by 4 bases and J by 9 bases, leaving 19 bases between them. Germline V gene data show CDR1 as SEHNR and CDR2 as FQNEAQ (reference sequence). This CDR3 is built from 15 residues. The CDR3 loop is CASSSSTAGDRPQHF. The CDR3 coding sequence is TGTGCCAGCAGCTCATCAACGGCAGGGGATCGGCCCCAGCATTTT. Based on the CDR3 plus reference TRBV7-9 and TRBJ1-5, the full variable domain is DTGVSQNPRHKITKRGQNVTFRCDPISEHNRLYWYRQTLGQGPEFLTYFQNEAQLEKSRLLSDRFSAERPKGSFSTLEIQRTEQGDSAMYLCASSSSTAGDRPQHFGDGTRLSIL.

This clonotype was counted only a few times. V gene TRBV10-3 combines with J gene TRBJ2-3; 7 bases fit TRBD2. Germline V gene sequence: CDR1 ENHRY, CDR2 SYGVKD. The CDR3 contains 15 residues. V lost 6 bases to trimming and J lost 0 bases; unmatched junction nucleotides: 6. The CDR3, as DNA: TGTGCCATCAGCAATCTAGCGGAAAGCACAGATACGCAGTATTTT. It specifies CAISNLAESTDTQYF.

This clonotype has a count of ten or more. The chain has TRBV13 and TRBJ2-1; 7 bases are a match to TRBD1. Germline-derived CDR1 and CDR2 are PRHDT and FYEKMQ (reference sequence). V shed 5 bases and J 3 bases; nucleotides not matched to a gene: 10. The CDR3 spans 16 residues. CDR3 nucleotide sequence: TGTGCCAGCAGCAATCCTACAGGGGTGGGCTACAATGAGCAGTTCTTC. Its translation is CASSNPTGVGYNEQFF.

The genes are TRBV28 and TRBJ1-1, with TRBD1 identical over 7 bases. The CDR3 has 15 amino acids. Trimming at V came to 1 base and at J to 7 bases, leaving 9 bases not matched to a gene. CDR1 is MDHEN, CDR2 SYDVKM, per germline. CDR3 DNA sequence: TGTGCCAGCAGTTTATCCGACAGGGACGTAAGTGAAGCTTTCTTT. It specifies CASSLSDRDVSEAFF.

This chain joins TRBV5-4 and TRBJ2-3; D unresolved. The CDR3 spans 14 residues. Germline assignment: CDR1 SGHNT and CDR2 YYREEE (reference sequence). Trimming took off 1 base at V and 2 bases at J, with 8 bases between the two ends. This CDR3 reads CASSLNSNTDTQYF. The CDR3, as DNA: TGTGCCAGCAGCTTGAACAGTAACACAGATACGCAGTATTTT.

The genes are TRBV10-3 and TRBJ1-2, with D tentatively TRBD1 (6 bases). Germline values: CDR1 ENHRY, CDR2 SYGVKD. This CDR3 has 14 amino acids. Deletions cut 4 bases from V and 8 bases from J, with 17 bases between. This CDR3 is CAISVTGNIDGYTF. In DNA, the CDR3 is TGTGCCATCAGTGTAACAGGGAATATTGACGGCTACACCTTC.

This chain links TRBV10-2 with TRBJ1-1; D possibly corresponds to TRBD1 (5 bases). Trimming stripped 6 bases from V and 3 bases from J, with 11 bases between. This CDR3 has 13 amino acids. Germline assignment: CDR1 WSHSY and CDR2 SAAADI. The CDR3 sequence: CASRNLGDTEAFF. DNA of the CDR3: TGCGCCAGCAGGAACTTGGGGGACACTGAAGCTTTCTTT.

This clonotype was detected ten times or more. The DNA for the CDR3 is TGCAGTGCTCAGCCCCTACAGGGCCTAAAACTGTTTTTT. Amino acids: CSAQPLQGLKLFF. This chain links TRBV20-1 with TRBJ1-4, with D perhaps TRBD1 (6 bases). Germline-derived CDR1 and CDR2 are DFQATT and SNEGSKA (reference sequence). V shed 5 bases and J shed 10 bases, with 17 bases lying between them. This CDR3 spans 13 amino acids.

J is TRBJ1-1 and V is TRBV7-2; no reliable D call. Trimming cost V 4 bases and J 4 bases, with 10 bases left between them. This CDR3 contains 13 residues. Germline V lookup: CDR1 SGHTA, CDR2 FQGNSA. CDR3 DNA: TGTGCCAGCAGCTCTCACGGGATCACTGAAGCTTTCTTT. This translates into CASSSHGITEAFF.

This rearrangement joins TRBV2 to TRBJ1-2; maybe TRBD1 (5 bases). From germline, CDR1 is SNHLY and CDR2 FYNNEI. CDR3 length: 15 amino acids. The ends were cut back, 1 base at V and 7 bases at J, with 16 bases in the middle. CDR3 sequence: CASSEVGLGGSGYTF. The CDR3 coding sequence is TGTGCCAGCAGTGAAGTGGGGCTGGGGGGATCTGGCTACACCTTC.

The V gene is TRBV5-4, the J gene TRBJ1-2; the D is unclear. The germline V gene has CDR1 SGHNT and CDR2 YYREEE (reference sequence). Trimming shortened V by 4 bases and J by 3 bases, and 10 bases separated the two germline ends. This CDR3 spans 13 amino acids. CDR3 amino acids: CASSPEKYYGYTF. CDR3 nucleotide sequence: TGTGCCAGCAGCCCCGAAAAATACTATGGCTACACCTTC.

The CDR3 region has the DNA TGTGCCAGCAGCTTCTGGGGCATCACTTCAGAAGATACGCAGTATTTT. It encodes CASSFWGITSEDTQYF. This chain uses TRBV7-2 with TRBJ2-3, with a tentative D call TRBD1 (5 bases). Germline V lookup: CDR1 SGHTA, CDR2 FQGNSA. The CDR3 sequence is 16 residues long. Deletions cut 3 bases from V and 5 bases from J, with 18 bases between.

The chain recombines TRBV11-2 with TRBJ2-1; maybe TRBD2 (7 bases). V lost 3 bases, J lost 6 bases, and 12 bases lay in between. CDR1 SGHAT and CDR2 FQNNGV come from the germline V gene. The CDR3 contains 14 residues. CDR3 amino acids: CASSLGGPVNEQFF. The CDR3 nucleotides read TGTGCCAGCAGCTTGGGGGGGCCAGTCAATGAGCAGTTCTTC.